One sample yielded the 30 T cell receptor beta chains listed below, sequenced in a study of Graves' ophthalmopathy and Graves' hyperthyroidism (dated by TCRdb to the late 2010s). Sequenced using an Illumina HiSeq 2000. TCR beta CDR3 regions were amplified from RNA transcripts for repertoire sequencing. The first round of RT-PCR was done with HTBI primers and the Qiagen OneStep RT-PCR kit, and was followed by a second round of multiplex PCR, then size selection and purification. The raw public reads went through TCRdb reprocessing: fastp at Q25, MiXCR clone calling, in-frame beta chains kept. Entries are consolidated by CDR3 protein sequence, retaining the most common genes and DNA. For this sample there are under 350,000 distinct CDR3 sequences; 15% to 20% appear just once. The ten largest make up more than 9% of the sample. The specimen was peripheral blood. The receptors derive from an adult man with Graves' ophthalmopathy.

This clonotype occurred many times. This may come from a read error, since a much larger clone is one base off. The rearrangement links TRBV11-2 to TRBJ2-5; tentatively, D is TRBD1 (5 bases). Per germline, CDR1 SGHAT and CDR2 FQNNGV. CDR3 length: 16 amino acids. V lost 0 bases and J 1 base, leaving 12 bases between the germline ends. In DNA, the CDR3 is TGTGCCAGCAGCTTAGATAGGGGTTTTAGCCAAGAGACCCAGTACTTC. Its translation: CASSLDRGFSQETQYF.

This clonotype was seen at least ten times. The V call is TRBV3-1, the J call TRBJ2-5; 10 bases fit TRBD1. Germline CDR1 LGHDT, CDR2 YNNKEL (reference sequence). Trimming removed 5 bases from V and 4 bases from J; junction bases left unmatched: 10. The CDR3 is 16 residues long. In nucleotides, the CDR3 is TGTGCCAGCAGCGCAAGACAGGGGGCGACCGGAGAGACCCAGTACTTC. Its translation is CASSARQGATGETQYF.

At least ten counts were recorded for this clonotype. V gene TRBV19 combines with J gene TRBJ1-1; 9 bases fit TRBD1. This CDR3 has 15 residues. Per germline, CDR1 LNHDA and CDR2 SQIVND (reference sequence). Trimming removed 9 bases from V and 5 bases from J; junction bases left unmatched: 13. CDR3 bases: TGTGCCAGCGCCTTACAGGGGGCGCGACGGACTGAAGCTTTCTTT. Its translation: CASALQGARRTEAFF.

This clonotype was seen ten or more times. The chain joins TRBV29-1 to TRBJ2-5, with D perhaps TRBD2 (6 bases). Germline CDR1 reads SQVTM; CDR2 reads ANQGSEA. V lost 6 bases, J lost 2 bases, and 13 bases lay in between. The CDR3 covers 13 residues. CDR3 sequence reads: CSVRRDLQETQYF. In DNA, the CDR3 is TGCAGCGTCCGACGGGACTTGCAAGAGACCCAGTACTTC. The variable domain in full, completed from reference TRBV29-1 and TRBJ2-5, reads SAVISQKPSRDICQRGTSLTIQCQVDSQVTMMFWYRQQPGQSLTLIATANQGSEATYESGFVIDKFPISRPNLTFSTLTVSNMSPEDSSIYLCSVRRDLQETQYFGPGTRLLVL.

This clonotype occurred many times. The chain is built from TRBV15 and TRBJ1-1; no reliable D call. V lost 1 base and J 1 base, leaving 7 bases between the germline ends. CDR1 and CDR2 (germline): LNHNV, YYDKDF (reference sequence). This CDR3 comprises 14 residues. The DNA of the CDR3 is TGTGCCACCAGCAGAGGAGGATCGAACACTGAAGCTTTCTTT. The encoded protein is CATSRGGSNTEAFF.

This clonotype was observed at least ten times. The rearrangement uses TRBV28 and TRBJ1-1; possibly TRBD1 for D (5 bases). The CDR3 sequence is 13 residues long. V was pared by 3 bases and J by 3 bases, with 8 bases between. The germline V gene encodes CDR1 MDHEN and CDR2 SYDVKM. This chain's CDR3 is CASSLAGHTEAFF. The CDR3 nucleotides read TGTGCCAGCAGTTTGGCGGGACACACTGAAGCTTTCTTT.

This clonotype appeared many times. This sequence joins TRBV6-5 and TRBJ2-7; 8 bases match TRBD2. CDR1 is MNHEY, CDR2 SVGAGI, per germline. The CDR3 spans 14 residues. The J segment lost 3 bases and the V segment lost 2 bases, leaving 3 bases of the junction unmatched. This chain's CDR3 is CASSYGTRHYEQYF. The CDR3 DNA reads as TGTGCCAGCAGTTACGGGACTAGGCACTACGAGCAGTACTTC.

This clonotype has a count of ten or more. This chain joins TRBV5-1 and TRBJ1-1; TRBD1 agrees at 10 bases. The CDR3 has 14 amino acids. The J segment lost 4 bases and the V segment lost 4 bases, leaving 4 bases of the junction unmatched. Per the germline V gene, CDR1 is SGHRS and CDR2 is YFSETQ. CDR3 loop: CASSEGQGTTEAFF. In DNA, the CDR3 is TGCGCCAGCAGCGAGGGACAGGGGACCACTGAAGCTTTCTTT.

V usage is TRBV28 and J usage is TRBJ2-7, with 14 bases lining up with TRBD2. The CDR3 has 17 residues. Germline values: CDR1 MDHEN, CDR2 SYDVKM. The ends lost 5 bases at V and 4 bases at J; junction bases unmatched: 10. CDR3: CASSNPGLAGVGYEQYF. The DNA for the CDR3 is TGTGCCAGCAGTAATCCGGGACTAGCGGGAGTGGGTTACGAGCAGTACTTC.

This rearrangement joins TRBV15 to TRBJ2-7, with D possibly TRBD2 on 6 matching bases. The CDR3 has 13 residues. V lost 0 bases, J lost 9 bases, and 12 bases lay in between. The V gene's germline CDR1 is LNHNV and CDR2 YYDKDF (reference sequence). The CDR3 nucleotides read TGTGCCACCAGCAGAGAGGGACTTTCCTTGCAGTACTTC. Its translation: CATSREGLSLQYF.

In regard to this clonotype: One end of the junction does not line up with germline, which may come from a read error. The V gene is TRBV28, the J gene TRBJ1-5; D not certain. The CDR3 totals 15 residues. Per the germline V gene, CDR1 is MDHEN and CDR2 is SYDVKM. CDR3 region: CASSPGKVLDQPQLF. CDR3 DNA sequence: TGTGCCAGCAGTCCGGGAAAGGTGTTGGATCAGCCCCAGCTTTTT.

Many counts were recorded for this clonotype. This chain uses TRBV4-1 with TRBJ1-2; D is unclear. The CDR3 runs to 15 residues. Germline lookup yields CDR1 MGHRA and CDR2 YSYEKL. V dropped 1 base and J dropped 4 bases, with 13 bases sitting between them. DNA for the CDR3: TGCGCCAGCAGCCAAGTGGTTTCGGGTTTCTATGGCTACACCTTC. It translates to CASSQVVSGFYGYTF.

This clonotype was seen repeatedly, ten times or more. V and J are TRBV30 and TRBJ1-5, with D possibly TRBD1 on 6 matching bases. The CDR3 loop spans 15 amino acids. Per the germline V gene, CDR1 is GTSNPN and CDR2 is SVGIG (reference sequence). V was shortened by 3 bases and J by 2 bases, with 14 bases between the two germline ends. CDR3 region: CAWSPGDFGNQPQHF. CDR3 bases: TGTGCCTGGAGCCCAGGGGATTTCGGCAATCAGCCCCAGCATTTT. The full variable domain, rest sourced from reference TRBV30 and TRBJ1-5, is SQTIHQWPATLVQPVGSPLSLECTVEGTSNPNLYWYRQAAGRGLQLLFYSVGIGQISSEVPQNLSASRPQDRQFILSSKKLLLSDSGFYLCAWSPGDFGNQPQHFGDGTRLSIL.

This clonotype was found a few times. The J gene is TRBJ1-1, the V gene TRBV6-1, with no clear D. V lost 3 bases and J lost 8, with 13 bases in between. The germline V gene has CDR1 MNHNS and CDR2 SASEGT. The length of the CDR3 is 13 residues. CDR3 coding DNA: TGTGCCAGCAGTGATGTGACCTCCCTAGAAGCTTTCTTT. Residues: CASSDVTSLEAFF.

This clonotype has only a few counts. V is TRBV6-1 and J is TRBJ2-5; TRBD2 matches 11 bases. The CDR3 has 16 residues. Per the germline V gene, CDR1 is MNHNS and CDR2 is SASEGT. Trimming removed 5 bases from V and 0 bases from J; junction bases left unmatched: 5. CDR3 DNA: TGTGCCAGCAGTCGACTAGCGGGGCTGTACCAAGAGACCCAGTACTTC. Its protein product is CASSRLAGLYQETQYF.

This clonotype was observed many times. The chain links TRBV19 to TRBJ2-6, with 9 bases identical to TRBD1. CDR1 LNHDA and CDR2 SQIVND come from the germline V gene (reference sequence). The V gene end was trimmed by 3 bases and the J gene end by 0 bases; junction bases not matched to a gene: 3. This CDR3 is built from 17 residues. CDR3 residues: CASSILTGGSGANVLTF. In DNA form, the CDR3 reads TGTGCCAGTAGTATCCTGACAGGGGGCTCTGGGGCCAACGTCCTGACTTTC.

Many counts were recorded for this clonotype. V is TRBV15 and J is TRBJ1-2, with D possibly matching TRBD1 (5 bases). This CDR3 region has 14 residues. The ends were cut back, 1 base at V and 7 bases at J, with 13 bases in the middle. Germline-derived CDR1 and CDR2 are LNHNV and YYDKDF (reference sequence). The CDR3 spells CATSRGIRGVGYTF. The DNA for the CDR3 is TGTGCCACCAGCAGAGGAATTAGGGGCGTTGGCTACACCTTC.

This clonotype was seen ten or more times. The V gene is TRBV5-1, the J gene TRBJ2-5; D remains ambiguous. Deletions cut 5 bases from V and 5 bases from J, with 10 bases between. Germline V gene lookup returns CDR1 SGHRS and CDR2 YFSETQ. The CDR3 totals 12 residues. CDR3 bases: TGCGCCAGCAGTCCCTTCGGGGAGACCCAGTACTTC. Residues: CASSPFGETQYF.

This clonotype was detected many times. V and J are TRBV12-3 or TRBV12-4 and TRBJ2-7, with 13 bases fitting TRBD2. CDR3 length: 15 amino acids. The ends lost 6 bases at V and 1 base at J; junction bases unmatched: 3. CDR3 loop: CASSWTSGRSYEQYF. The CDR3 nucleotides read TGTGCCAGCAGCTGGACTAGCGGGAGATCCTACGAGCAGTACTTC.

There are many counts of this clonotype. CDR3 coding DNA: TGTGCCAGCAGCTCGCTGACAGGGTTGGGTTCACCCCTCCACTTT. This encodes CASSSLTGLGSPLHF. The gene calls are TRBV11-2 and TRBJ1-6; 7 positions match TRBD1. Germline V gene data show CDR1 as SGHAT and CDR2 as FQNNGV. The CDR3 runs 15 residues. V lost 4 bases and J lost 9; bases outside the gene matches: 9.

This clonotype showed up many times. This rearrangement joins TRBV7-2 to TRBJ2-5; 10 bases are a match to TRBD2. The V gene's germline CDR1 is SGHTA and CDR2 FQGNSA. The CDR3 has 15 residues. Trimming took 3 bases from V and 2 from J; bases not matched to a gene: 3. The chain's CDR3 is CASSFTSGDQETQYF. The CDR3, as DNA: TGTGCCAGCAGCTTTACTAGCGGGGATCAAGAGACCCAGTACTTC.

This clonotype was recorded many times. This chain links TRBV3-1 with TRBJ1-1; 7 bases fit TRBD1. CDR3 length equals 15 residues. The V gene end was trimmed by 2 bases and the J gene end by 4 bases; junction bases not matched to a gene: 7. Germline values: CDR1 LGHDT, CDR2 YNNKEL (reference sequence). As DNA, the CDR3 is TGTGCCAGCAGCCAATTTGGACAGGCGACCACTGAAGCTTTCTTT. Protein sequence: CASSQFGQATTEAFF. Full variable domain (remainder filled in from reference TRBV3-1 and TRBJ1-1): DTAVSQTPKYLVTQMGNDKSIKCEQNLGHDTMYWYKQDSKKFLKIMFSYNNKELIINETVPNRFSPKSPDKAHLNLHINSLELGDSAVYFCASSQFGQATTEAFFGQGTRLTVV.

This clonotype has a count of ten or more. CDR3 loop: CSANTGGEHNSPLHF. The DNA of the CDR3 is TGCAGTGCAAACACAGGGGGTGAACATAATTCACCCCTCCACTTT. This chain links TRBV20-1 with TRBJ1-6; 8 bases map to TRBD1. In germline, CDR1 is DFQATT, CDR2 SNEGSKA (reference sequence). The CDR3 consists of 15 residues. V trimming: 6 bases; J trimming: 5 bases; junction bases outside the gene matches: 9.

This clonotype was counted many times. The CDR3 region is CASSRDRGNQETQYF. Written as DNA, the CDR3 is TGTGCCAGCAGCCGCGACAGGGGGAACCAAGAGACCCAGTACTTC. The genes are TRBV25-1 and TRBJ2-5, with TRBD1 matching over 9 bases. V lost 6 bases and J lost 0; bases outside the gene matches: 5. There are 15 residues in the CDR3. Germline V gives CDR1 MGHDK, CDR2 SYGVNS.

This clonotype was seen many times. A much larger clone lies one base from this, so it may be a read error. This chain links TRBV6-2 or TRBV6-3 with TRBJ1-2; D is unclear. V was trimmed by 5 bases and J by 4 bases, leaving 8 bases between them. The CDR3 is made up of 12 amino acids. Germline CDR1 is MNHEY and CDR2 is SVGEGT. CDR3 sequence: CASSGFGYGYTF. CDR3 nucleotide sequence: TGTGCCAGCAGTGGCTTCGGCTATGGCTACACCTTC.

This clonotype was detected only a few times. One base away lies a much larger clone, so this may be a sequencing read error. This chain links TRBV7-3 with TRBJ2-2; D ambiguous. The CDR3 contains 13 residues. V dropped 4 bases and J dropped 6 bases, with 9 bases sitting between them. The germline V gene has CDR1 SGHTA and CDR2 FQGTGA. CDR3 in amino acids: CASSSLSAGELFF. The CDR3 coding sequence is TGTGCCAGCAGCTCCCTGTCTGCCGGGGAGCTGTTTTTT.

This clonotype has ten or more counts. J is TRBJ2-7 and V is TRBV6-2 or TRBV6-3, with D possibly called TRBD1 or TRBD2 (5 bases each). Germline-derived CDR1 and CDR2 are MNHEY and SVGEGT. The CDR3 length is 15 residues. Trimming stripped 2 bases from V and 5 bases from J, with 16 bases between. CDR3: CASSYRGRVMDEQYF. CDR3 nucleotide sequence: TGTGCCAGCAGTTACAGGGGACGGGTAATGGACGAGCAGTACTTC.

This clonotype was picked up many times. The chain combines TRBV20-1 with TRBJ2-5, with a tentative D call TRBD2 (6 bases). CDR3 size: 15 residues. Germline lookup yields CDR1 DFQATT and CDR2 SNEGSKA (reference sequence). Between the trimmed V and J ends, which lost 2 bases and 8 bases, there was a span of 21 bases. The DNA for the CDR3 is TGCAGTGCTAGACCCCTTGGAACTAGCTCGTCAACCCAGTACTTC. It specifies CSARPLGTSSSTQYF.

This chain connects TRBV27 to TRBJ2-7; either TRBD1 or TRBD2 may fit D (5 bases each). V shed 2 bases and J shed 2 bases, with 16 bases lying between them. This CDR3 is 16 amino acids long. Germline CDR1 is MNHEY and CDR2 is SMNVEV (reference sequence). The CDR3 DNA is TGTGCCAGCAGTTTACGTCCGGGGCGTCACACCTACGAGCAGTACTTC. Translation: CASSLRPGRHTYEQYF.

The rearrangement uses TRBV6-2 or TRBV6-3 and TRBJ1-1, with D unresolved. With 2 bases removed from V and 0 bases from J, the gap between germline ends came to 19 bases. Germline V gene lookup returns CDR1 MNHEY and CDR2 SVGEGT. The CDR3 runs to 18 residues. The chain's CDR3 is CASSYPVGVQVMNTEAFF. As DNA, the CDR3 is TGTGCCAGCAGTTACCCCGTAGGAGTCCAGGTCATGAACACTGAAGCTTTCTTT.